Listed below are T cell receptor beta chains from one sample, sequenced in a study of CD8 T cells in Susac syndrome. TCRdb reanalysed the immunoSEQ multiplex PCR reads using MiXCR and keeps one entry per CDR3 protein. Of around 180,000 distinct CDR3 sequences listed, around 94% are singletons. Sequencing was performed on CD4+ T cells from PBMCs. These receptors all come from a human donor with Susac syndrome. CDR3s include the opening cysteine and the closing phenylalanine or tryptophan. A D gene is named only where the DNA matches it firmly. Size is stated for part of the rows, as once, few or many counts, or as a class when the clone is expanded.

CDR3,DNA,size,V,D,J
CAWSVDFSSQKDIQYF,TGTGCCTGGAGTGTGGACTTCAGTAGCCAAAAAGACATTCAGTACTTC,-,TRBV30,-,TRBJ2-4
CSALADYQETQYF,TGCAGTGCCTTAGCGGACTACCAAGAGACCCAGTACTTC,-,TRBV20-1,-,TRBJ2-5
CASSFSAGANVLTF,TGTGCCAGCAGCTTCAGTGCAGGGGCCAACGTCCTGACTTTC,-,TRBV5-4,-,TRBJ2-6
CASTEQAAYNEQFF,TGTGCCAGCACGGAGCAGGCGGCCTACAATGAGCAGTTCTTC,-,TRBV2,-,TRBJ2-1
CSVGKLTDTQYF,TGCAGCGTTGGCAAACTTACAGATACGCAGTATTTT,-,TRBV29-1,-,TRBJ2-3
CASSRTSGGATADTQYF,TGTGCCAGCAGCCGGACTAGCGGGGGGGCCACGGCAGATACGCAGTATTTT,-,TRBV3-1,TRBD2,TRBJ2-3
CSARGPGPPGQGWGNQPQHF,TGCAGTGCTAGAGGCCCCGGTCCCCCTGGACAGGGCTGGGGCAATCAGCCCCAGCATTTT,-,TRBV20-1,TRBD1,TRBJ1-5
CASTGAGGQAQYF,TGTGCCAGCACCGGGGCGGGGGGGCAGGCCCAGTACTTC,once,TRBV2,TRBD2,TRBJ2-5
CSARVVGVPINYGYTF,TGCAGTGCTAGAGTTGTAGGGGTCCCCATTAACTATGGCTACACCTTC,-,TRBV20-1,-,TRBJ1-2
CASSLETVSYNEQFF,TGTGCCAGCAGCTTGGAGACAGTATCCTACAATGAGCAGTTCTTC,-,TRBV5-4,-,TRBJ2-1
CSARGTSGGKLTQYF,TGCAGTGCTAGGGGGACTAGCGGGGGGAAACTTACGCAGTATTTT,-,TRBV20-1,TRBD2,TRBJ2-3
CSVEVGQWLNTEAFF,TGCAGCGTTGAAGTGGGACAGTGGTTGAACACTGAAGCTTTCTTT,-,TRBV29-1,TRBD1,TRBJ1-1
CASSSPIQRTDTQYF,TGTGCCAGCAGCTCGCCCATTCAGCGGACAGATACGCAGTATTTT,-,TRBV5-4,-,TRBJ2-3
CASRGVWKGSEQYF,TGTGCCAGCAGGGGGGTGTGGAAGGGCTCCGAGCAGTACTTC,-,TRBV12-3/TRBV12-4,-,TRBJ2-7
CSALGGSYEKLFF,TGCAGCGCCCTAGGGGGGAGCTATGAAAAACTGTTTTTT,-,TRBV29-1,-,TRBJ1-4
CASSNRDRAYEQYF,TGTGCCAGCAGCAACCGGGACAGGGCCTACGAGCAGTACTTC,-,TRBV7-9,TRBD1,TRBJ2-7
CASSTGETDTQYF,TGCGCCAGCAGCACGGGCGAAACAGATACGCAGTATTTT,-,TRBV5-1,-,TRBJ2-3
CASRLVVNSPLHF,TGTGCCAGCCGATTAGTGGTCAATTCACCCCTCCACTTT,once,TRBV2,-,TRBJ1-6
CASSYPGDEKLFF,TGTGCCAGCAGTTACCCCGGGGATGAAAAACTGTTTTTT,few,TRBV6-6,-,TRBJ1-4